These 10 T cell receptor beta chains share one sample of origin, sequenced in a study of blood T cell repertoires in COVID-19. Using immunoSEQ multiplex PCR, the repertoire was profiled, and TCRdb retains in-frame clones only, with some absent. Of about 380,000 clones detected, about 87% appear once; the ten largest clones hold 1.3%. Sequenced sample: PBMCs or T cells enriched from blood (not recorded which). All receptors derive from a man aged 25-45 years who had recovered from COVID-19.

In its sample, this clone was seen a few times. The CDR3 DNA is TGTGCCTGGAGTGTTGAAGGGGCATTCCAGCCCCAGCATTTT. It encodes CAWSVEGAFQPQHF. The chain has TRBV30 and TRBJ1-5; D perhaps matches TRBD1 (5 bases). This CDR3 has 14 residues. With 0 bases removed from V and 7 bases from J, the gap between germline ends came to 13 bases. Looked up from germline, CDR1 is GTSNPN and CDR2 is SVGIG (reference sequence).

This clone was found once. The chain recombines TRBV14 with TRBJ1-1; 7 bases map to TRBD1. Germline V CDR1 and CDR2: SGHDN, FVKESK. Unmatched junction bases numbered 18, after V lost 4 bases and J lost 10 bases. The CDR3 is 16 amino acids. As DNA, the CDR3 is TGTGCCAGCAGCCGCTACTCGGGACAGAGTTTATTAGGAGCTTTCTTT. It specifies CASSRYSGQSLLGAFF.

This clone was counted a single time. In DNA, the CDR3 is TGCGCCAGCAGCCCGGTAAGGGGCGGGGGCAATCAGCCCCAGCATTTT. Protein sequence: CASSPVRGGGNQPQHF. The rearrangement joins TRBV4-1 to TRBJ1-5; D is possibly TRBD1 (5 bases). V lost 4 bases and J lost 2, with 15 bases in between. This CDR3 is built from 16 residues. Per the germline V gene, CDR1 is MGHRA and CDR2 is YSYEKL.

The chain is built from TRBV10-3 and TRBJ2-3; TRBD1 is a possible D gene (5 bases). The CDR3 totals 12 residues. Trimming shortened V by 10 bases and J by 2 bases, and 10 bases separated the two germline ends. CDR1 is ENHRY, CDR2 SYGVKD, per germline. The CDR3 bases are TGTGCCACTAACAGGAACACAGATACGCAGTATTTT. Protein sequence: CATNRNTDTQYF.

The V and J genes are TRBV19 and TRBJ2-7, with 10 positions matching TRBD2. The CDR3 length is 13 residues. After removal of 4 bases from V and 9 bases from J, the junction contained 6 bases not matched to a gene. The germline V gene encodes CDR1 LNHDA and CDR2 SQIVND (reference sequence). The CDR3 nucleotides are TGTGCCAGTAGTAATCAGCGGGGGGGCGTGCAGTACTTC. Its translation is CASSNQRGGVQYF.

This chain links TRBV2 with TRBJ1-2; 11 positions match TRBD1. V dropped 5 bases and J dropped 3; count of bases not matched to a gene: 5. The CDR3 extends over 15 amino acids. Germline CDR1 is SNHLY and CDR2 is FYNNEI. The chain's CDR3 is CASSKGDRGDYGYTF. The DNA of the CDR3 is TGTGCCAGCAGTAAAGGGGACAGGGGGGACTATGGCTACACCTTC.

With respect to this clone: The sample carries other DNA sequences with the same CDR3. In nucleotides, the CDR3 is TGCGCCAGCAGCCTACAGGGAACTGAAGCTTTCTTT. Residues: CASSLQGTEAFF. V usage is TRBV5-1 and J usage is TRBJ1-1, with D possibly being TRBD1 (6 bases). Germline CDR1 SGHRS, CDR2 YFSETQ. Trimming removed 4 bases from V and 5 bases from J, with 9 bases in between. This CDR3 has 12 residues.

This clone was seen only a few times. The chain uses TRBV5-4 and TRBJ1-6, with a possible D match to TRBD1 (5 bases). The CDR3 runs 16 residues. Trimming took off 4 bases at V and 5 bases at J, with 16 bases between the two ends. Germline loops: CDR1 SGHNT, CDR2 YYREEE (reference sequence). In DNA form, the CDR3 reads TGTGCCAGCAGCCCCCGTTGGGGCGGCGATAATTCACCCCTCCACTTT. It translates to CASSPRWGGDNSPLHF.

The chain uses TRBV9 and TRBJ2-5, with D possibly being TRBD1 (5 bases). Germline assignment: CDR1 SGDLS and CDR2 YYNGEE. V was cut by 0 bases and J by 1 base, with 10 bases left in between. This CDR3 is built from 15 residues. DNA of the CDR3: TGTGCCAGCAGCGTAGGGGGCGGCGGCCAAGAGACCCAGTACTTC. Protein product: CASSVGGGGQETQYF.

The V gene is TRBV18, the J gene TRBJ1-2; D not resolved. The CDR3 has 14 amino acids. Germline V CDR1 and CDR2: KGHSH, LQKENI. Between the trimmed V and J ends, which lost 0 bases and 7 bases, there was a span of 12 bases. CDR3 protein: CASSPPERVGGYTF. The CDR3, as DNA: TGTGCCAGCTCACCACCGGAGAGGGTTGGTGGCTACACCTTC. Full variable domain (outside the CDR3, taken from reference TRBV18 and TRBJ1-2): NAGVMQNPRHLVRRRGQEARLRCSPMKGHSHVYWYRQLPEEGLKFMVYLQKENIIDESGMPKERFSAEFPKEGPSILRIQQVVRGDSAAYFCASSPPERVGGYTFGSGTRLTVV.